Below, one T cell receptor (beta chain) is given with its context. The V gene's germline CDR1 is MNHEY and CDR2 SMNVEV (reference sequence). This CDR3 spans 16 amino acids. The V gene end was trimmed by 6 bases and the J gene end by 3 bases; junction bases not matched to a gene: 8. This entry comes from a study of blood T cell repertoires in COVID-19. Study-wide context: Sites across the United States, Italy and Spain contributed samples from acute and convalescent COVID-19. The analysed material was cDNA or gDNA that came from T cells, B-cell-depleted T cells, or PBMCs.

In the original analysis: Scientists estimated how many nucleated cells there were by amplifying reference gene primers. Sequenced by immunoSEQ multiplex PCR; TCRdb stores in-frame clones only, minus some. V, J and clone size derive from that table, while D and trimming were established from the DNA sequence. The table records approximately 45,000 clones, about nine tenths of them present only once. The chain employs TRBV27 and TRBJ1-6; 7 nucleotides match TRBD1. The TCR sequence derives from a man between 65 and 80 years old with acute or convalescent COVID-19. Sequencing was carried out using peripheral blood. The CDR3 DNA is TGTGCCAGCAGACGCCGACAGGGCCTCTATAATTCACCCCTCCACTTT. Amino acid sequence: CASRRRQGLYNSPLHF.